The next 9 T cell receptor beta chains were all read from a single sample in a study of T cell clusters in autoimmune cytopenias. Each sample's input was around 270 ng genomic DNA, roughly 40,000 genome equivalents. TRB rearrangements were amplified by touch-down multiplex PCR with mixed TRB-A/B primers. TCRdb re-called the multiplex PCR reads and catalogs CDR3 proteins one per entry, DNA excluded. The sample table includes approximately 8,000 distinct CDR3 sequences. The sample consisted of peripheral blood. These receptors came from a human donor with an autoimmune cytopenia or autoimmune hepatitis (not recorded which).

Frequency places this clonotype as medium-sized. This rearrangement joins TRBV29-1 to TRBJ1-4; TCRdb designates TRBD1, a call that cannot be tested without DNA. Germline CDR1 reads SQVTM; CDR2 reads ANQGSEA. The CDR3 is 16 amino acids. The CDR3 region is CSVESRGGGTNEKLFF. The full variable domain, completed using reference TRBV29-1 and TRBJ1-4, is SAVISQKPSRDICQRGTSLTIQCQVDSQVTMMFWYRQQPGQSLTLIATANQGSEATYESGFVIDKFPISRPNLTFSTLTVSNMSPEDSSIYLCSVESRGGGTNEKLFFGSGTQLSVL.

The rearrangement links TRBV4-1 to TRBJ2-3. Germline loops: CDR1 MGHRA, CDR2 YSYEKL. CDR3 length equals 13 residues. CDR3 loop: CASSPVSTDTQYF.

This clonotype is labeled medium-sized based on frequency. The chain employs TRBV20-1 and TRBJ1-1. CDR3 length: 13 residues. Germline V gene lookup returns CDR1 DFQATT and CDR2 SNEGSKA (reference sequence). CDR3 sequence: CSATDDTNTEAFF.

The genes are TRBV7-2 and TRBJ1-1. The CDR3 runs 13 residues. Per the germline V gene, CDR1 is SGHTA and CDR2 is FQGNSA. CDR3 loop: CASSFSENTEAFF.

Measured by frequency, this clonotype is medium-sized. This chain joins TRBV19 and TRBJ1-2. Germline V CDR1 and CDR2: LNHDA, SQIVND (reference sequence). The CDR3 is 14 residues long. The CDR3 loop reads CASSIGPGPYGYTF.

The rearrangement links TRBV6-5 to TRBJ1-1; the D gene TCRdb calls, TRBD1, cannot be checked with no DNA. The CDR3 is 15 residues long. Germline-derived CDR1 and CDR2 are MNHEY and SVGAGI. CDR3 loop: CASRGTRAGDTEAFF.

CDR3 in amino acids: CALGLAGGRFEQYF. The chain recombines TRBV6-1 with TRBJ2-7; with no DNA, the TCRdb D assignment of TRBD2 cannot be verified. This CDR3 comprises 14 residues. CDR1 and CDR2 (germline): MNHNS, SASEGT.

By frequency, this clonotype registers medium-sized (0.01 to 0.1%). J is TRBJ1-6 and V is TRBV6-5; TCRdb picks TRBD1, but there is no DNA to check that call. This CDR3 has 12 residues. The germline CDR1 and CDR2 sequences are MNHEY and SVGAGI. The CDR3 loop is CASSTTGMDLHF.

By frequency, this clonotype registers medium-sized. The chain links TRBV7-9 to TRBJ1-1; without DNA, the TCRdb call of TRBD1 cannot be checked. Per germline, CDR1 SEHNR and CDR2 FQNEAQ (reference sequence). The CDR3 sequence is 14 residues long. CDR3 sequence: CATETESMNTEAFF.